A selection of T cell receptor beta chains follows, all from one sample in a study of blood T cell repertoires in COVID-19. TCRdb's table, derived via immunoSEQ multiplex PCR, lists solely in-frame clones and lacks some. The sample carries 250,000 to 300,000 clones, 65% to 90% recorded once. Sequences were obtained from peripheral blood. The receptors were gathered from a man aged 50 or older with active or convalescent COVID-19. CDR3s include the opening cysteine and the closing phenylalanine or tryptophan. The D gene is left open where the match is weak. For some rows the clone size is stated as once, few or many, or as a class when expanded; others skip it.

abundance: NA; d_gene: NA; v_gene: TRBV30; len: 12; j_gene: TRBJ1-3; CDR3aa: CALAASGNTIYF; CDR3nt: TGTGCCTTAGCCGCCTCTGGAAACACCATATATTTT
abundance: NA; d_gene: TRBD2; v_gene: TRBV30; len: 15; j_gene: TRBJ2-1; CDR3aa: CAWTHPGLAGGRPFF; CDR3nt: TGTGCCTGGACCCACCCGGGACTAGCGGGAGGCCGCCCGTTCTTC
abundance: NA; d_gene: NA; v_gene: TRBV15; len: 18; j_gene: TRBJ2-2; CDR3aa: CATSRAMGARGNTGELFF; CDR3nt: TGTGCCACCAGCAGAGCGATGGGGGCCAGGGGAAACACCGGGGAGCTGTTTTTT
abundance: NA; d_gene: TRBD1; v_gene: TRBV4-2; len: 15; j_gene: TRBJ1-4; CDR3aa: CASSQGGQGREKLFF; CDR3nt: TGTGCCAGCAGCCAAGGGGGACAGGGGCGGGAAAAACTGTTTTTT
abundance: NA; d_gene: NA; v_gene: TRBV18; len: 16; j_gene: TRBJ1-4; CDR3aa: CASSLTTREGGEKLFF; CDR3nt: TGTGCCAGCTCACTAACAACCAGGGAAGGCGGCGAAAAACTGTTTTTT
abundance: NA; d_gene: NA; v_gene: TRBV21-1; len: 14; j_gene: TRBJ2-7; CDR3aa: CASSGGTGKYEQYF; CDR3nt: TGTGCCAGCAGCGGCGGGACAGGAAAATACGAGCAGTACTTC
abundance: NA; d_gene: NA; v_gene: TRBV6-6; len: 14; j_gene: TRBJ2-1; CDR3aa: CASNRDGETGWQFF; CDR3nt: TGTGCCAGCAACCGCGACGGGGAAACGGGTTGGCAGTTCTTC
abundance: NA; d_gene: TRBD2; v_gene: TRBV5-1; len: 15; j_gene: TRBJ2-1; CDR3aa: CASSRGSAGGDEQFF; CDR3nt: TGCGCCAGCAGCCGGGGGTCTGCGGGAGGGGATGAGCAGTTCTTC
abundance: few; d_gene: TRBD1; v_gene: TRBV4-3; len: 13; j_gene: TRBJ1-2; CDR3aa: CASSQGQGGGYTF; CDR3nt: TGCGCCAGCAGCCAAGGACAGGGTGGTGGCTACACCTTC
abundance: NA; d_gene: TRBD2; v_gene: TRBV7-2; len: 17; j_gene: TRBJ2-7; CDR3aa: CASSLSLAGGRDYEQYF; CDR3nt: TGTGCCAGCAGCTTAAGTCTAGCGGGAGGTAGGGACTACGAGCAGTACTTC
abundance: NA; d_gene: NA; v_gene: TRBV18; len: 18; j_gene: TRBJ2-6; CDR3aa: CASSPLSGASSGANVLTF; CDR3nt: TGTGCCAGCTCACCATTAAGTGGGGCCTCCTCTGGGGCCAACGTCCTGACTTTC
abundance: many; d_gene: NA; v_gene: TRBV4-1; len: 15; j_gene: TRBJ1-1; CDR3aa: CASTLNSGAAFEAFF; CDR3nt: TGCGCCAGCACCCTTAATTCAGGGGCCGCCTTTGAAGCTTTCTTT
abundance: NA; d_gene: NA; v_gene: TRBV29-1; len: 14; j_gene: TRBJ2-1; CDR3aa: CSVAFGGPRDEQFF; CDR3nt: TGCAGCGTTGCATTCGGGGGGCCCAGGGATGAGCAGTTCTTC